The clone carrying this TCR beta chain was recorded at least ten times. Trimming took off 4 bases at V and 0 bases at J, with 10 bases between the two ends. CDR3 length: 15 amino acids. CDR1 MGHDK and CDR2 SYGVNS come from the germline V gene. The data stem from a study of neurological immune-mediated disorders. 2 million PBMCs stored at -80 C were the source of the unsorted libraries. TCRdb fed the 5' RACE reads into MiXCR, producing one record per CDR3 protein. The data contain 25,000 to 35,000 distinct CDR3 sequences, 12% of them singletons. The chain employs TRBV25-1 and TRBJ2-1, with a tentative D call TRBD1 (5 bases). This receptor was identified in an older woman in good health. The sample taken for sequencing was PBMCs. The CDR3 coding sequence is TGTGCCAGCAGTGTTGTTGACAGCTCCTACAATGAGCAGTTCTTC. It encodes CASSVVDSSYNEQFF.